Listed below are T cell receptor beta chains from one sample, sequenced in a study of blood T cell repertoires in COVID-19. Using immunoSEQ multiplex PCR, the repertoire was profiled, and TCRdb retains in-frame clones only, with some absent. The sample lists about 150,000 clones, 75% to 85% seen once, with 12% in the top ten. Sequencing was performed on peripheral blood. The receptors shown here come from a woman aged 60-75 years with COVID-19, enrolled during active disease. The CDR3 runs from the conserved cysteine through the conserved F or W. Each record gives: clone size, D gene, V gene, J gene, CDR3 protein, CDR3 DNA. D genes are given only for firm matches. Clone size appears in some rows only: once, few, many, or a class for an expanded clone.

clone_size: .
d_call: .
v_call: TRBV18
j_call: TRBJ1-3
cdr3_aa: CASSLGHLSGNTIYF
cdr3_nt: TGTGCCAGCTCATTGGGACATCTCTCTGGAAACACCATATATTTT

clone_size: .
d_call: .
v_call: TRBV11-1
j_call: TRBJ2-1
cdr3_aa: CASSLVQKAYNEQFF
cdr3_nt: TGTGCCAGCAGCTTAGTTCAGAAAGCCTACAATGAGCAGTTCTTC

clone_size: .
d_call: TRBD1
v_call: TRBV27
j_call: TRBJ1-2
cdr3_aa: CASSSTGDGYTF
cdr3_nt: TGTGCCAGCAGTTCGACAGGGGATGGCTACACCTTC

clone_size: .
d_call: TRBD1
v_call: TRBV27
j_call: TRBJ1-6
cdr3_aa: CASSFDRARSPLHF
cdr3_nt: TGTGCCAGCAGTTTTGACAGGGCTAGGTCACCCCTCCACTTT

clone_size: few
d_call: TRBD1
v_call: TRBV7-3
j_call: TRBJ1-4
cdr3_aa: CASSSTGVEKLFF
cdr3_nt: TGTGCCAGCAGCTCGACAGGGGTTGAAAAACTGTTTTTT

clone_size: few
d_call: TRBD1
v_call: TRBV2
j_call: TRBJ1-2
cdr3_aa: CASSEAKSWGDRNYYGYTF
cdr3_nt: TGTGCCAGCAGTGAAGCTAAGAGTTGGGGGGACAGGAACTACTATGGCTACACCTTC

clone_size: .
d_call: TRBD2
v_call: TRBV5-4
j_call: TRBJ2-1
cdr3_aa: CASSLNSGGYNEQFF
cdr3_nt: TGTGCCAGCAGCTTAAACTCGGGGGGATACAATGAGCAGTTCTTC

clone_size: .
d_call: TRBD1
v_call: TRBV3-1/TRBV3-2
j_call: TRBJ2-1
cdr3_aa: CASSPPTGLSSYNEQFF
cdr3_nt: TGTGCCAGCAGCCCTCCGACAGGGCTCAGCTCCTACAATGAGCAGTTCTTC

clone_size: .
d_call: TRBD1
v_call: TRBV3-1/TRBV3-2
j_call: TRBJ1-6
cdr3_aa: CASSRDRGYVNSPLHF
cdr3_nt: TGTGCCAGCAGCCGGGACAGGGGGTACGTTAATTCACCCCTCCACTTT

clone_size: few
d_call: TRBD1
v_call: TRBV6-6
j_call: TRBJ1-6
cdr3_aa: CASSPGRADRGRLGYNSPLHF
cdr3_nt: TGTGCCAGCAGTCCGGGGAGGGCGGACAGGGGGCGCTTAGGTTATAATTCACCCCTCCACTTT

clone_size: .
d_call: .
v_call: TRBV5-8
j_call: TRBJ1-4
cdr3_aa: CASSLAQGFSFNEKLFF
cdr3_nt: TGTGCCAGCAGCTTGGCCCAGGGGTTCTCCTTTAATGAAAAACTGTTTTTT

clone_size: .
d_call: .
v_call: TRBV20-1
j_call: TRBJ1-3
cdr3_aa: CSASVGNTIYF
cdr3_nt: TGCAGTGCTTCGGTCGGAAACACCATATATTTT

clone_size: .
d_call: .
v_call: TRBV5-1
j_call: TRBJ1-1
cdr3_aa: CASAVRGSIEAFF
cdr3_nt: TGCGCCAGCGCCGTGAGGGGGAGCATCGAAGCTTTCTTT

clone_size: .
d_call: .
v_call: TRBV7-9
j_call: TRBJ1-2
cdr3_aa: CASSRGLLYGYTF
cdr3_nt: TGTGCCAGCAGTCGGGGTCTCCTCTATGGCTACACCTTC

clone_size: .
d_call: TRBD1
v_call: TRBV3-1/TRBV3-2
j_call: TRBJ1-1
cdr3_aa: CASNLQGSGNTEAFF
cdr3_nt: TGTGCCAGCAACTTACAGGGGTCGGGGAACACTGAAGCTTTCTTT

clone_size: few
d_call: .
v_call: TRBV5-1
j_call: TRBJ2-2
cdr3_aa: CACGAGTDGELFF
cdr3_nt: TGCGCCTGCGGTGCGGGGACGGATGGGGAGCTGTTTTTT

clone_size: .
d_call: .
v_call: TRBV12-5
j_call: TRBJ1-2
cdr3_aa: CASGLVLGGNGGYTF
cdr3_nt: TGTGCTAGTGGTTTGGTACTTGGAGGGAACGGTGGCTACACCTTC

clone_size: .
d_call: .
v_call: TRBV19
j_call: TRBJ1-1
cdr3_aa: CASSAGLMNTEAFF
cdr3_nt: TGTGCCAGTAGTGCAGGCCTCATGAACACTGAAGCTTTCTTT

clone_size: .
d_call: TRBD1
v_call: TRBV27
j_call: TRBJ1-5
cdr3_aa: CASSFGRGEGQPQHF
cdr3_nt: TGTGCCAGCAGTTTTGGCAGGGGGGAAGGTCAGCCCCAGCATTTT

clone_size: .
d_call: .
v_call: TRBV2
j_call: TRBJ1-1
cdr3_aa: CASRRTRNTEAFF
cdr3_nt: TGTGCCAGCAGAAGGACAAGGAACACTGAAGCTTTCTTT

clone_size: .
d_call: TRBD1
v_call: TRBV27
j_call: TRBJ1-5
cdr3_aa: CASSLEAGTGSQPQHF
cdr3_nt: TGTGCCAGCAGTTTAGAAGCCGGGACAGGGAGTCAGCCCCAGCATTTT

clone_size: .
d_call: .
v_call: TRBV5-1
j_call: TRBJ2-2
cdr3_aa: CASSFSPLSLTSTGELFF
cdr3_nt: TGCGCCAGCAGCTTCTCCCCCCTTTCACTAACATCCACCGGGGAGCTGTTTTTT

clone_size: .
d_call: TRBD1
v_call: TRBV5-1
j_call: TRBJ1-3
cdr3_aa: CASSSTGKGNTIYF
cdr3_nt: TGCGCCAGCAGCTCGACAGGGAAGGGAAACACCATATATTTT

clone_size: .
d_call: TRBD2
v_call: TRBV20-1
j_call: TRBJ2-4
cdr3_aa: CSAMGRGIQYF
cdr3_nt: TGCAGTGCTATGGGGAGGGGCATTCAGTACTTC

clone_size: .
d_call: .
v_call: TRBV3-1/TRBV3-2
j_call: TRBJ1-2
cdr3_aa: CASSLTPRTEVNGYTF
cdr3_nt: TGTGCCAGCAGCCTTACACCAAGGACAGAAGTCAATGGCTACACCTTC

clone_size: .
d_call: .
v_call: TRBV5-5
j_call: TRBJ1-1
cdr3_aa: CASSLGGGRTEAFF
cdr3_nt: TGTGCCAGCAGCTTGGGCGGGGGAAGGACTGAAGCTTTCTTT

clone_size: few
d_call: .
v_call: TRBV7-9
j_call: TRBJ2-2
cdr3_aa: CASSLPPVSTGELFF
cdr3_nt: TGTGCCAGCAGCCTCCCGCCAGTGTCCACCGGGGAGCTGTTTTTT